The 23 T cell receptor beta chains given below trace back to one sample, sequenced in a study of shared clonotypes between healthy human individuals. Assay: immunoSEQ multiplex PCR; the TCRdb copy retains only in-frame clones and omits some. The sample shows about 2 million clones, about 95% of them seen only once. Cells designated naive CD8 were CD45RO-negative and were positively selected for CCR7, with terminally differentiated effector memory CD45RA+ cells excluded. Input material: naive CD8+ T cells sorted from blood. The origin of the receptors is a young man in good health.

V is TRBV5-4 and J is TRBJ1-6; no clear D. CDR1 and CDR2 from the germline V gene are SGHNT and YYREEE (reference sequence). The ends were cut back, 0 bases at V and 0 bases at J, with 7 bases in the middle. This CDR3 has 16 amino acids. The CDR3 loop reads CASSLEGLSYNSPLHF. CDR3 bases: TGTGCCAGCAGCTTGGAAGGACTCTCCTATAATTCACCCCTCCACTTT. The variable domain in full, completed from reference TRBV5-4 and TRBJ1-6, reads ETGVTQSPTHLIKTRGQQVTLRCSSQSGHNTVSWYQQALGQGPQFIFQYYREEENGRGNFPPRFSGLQFPNYSSELNVNALELDDSALYLCASSLEGLSYNSPLHFGNGTRLTVT.

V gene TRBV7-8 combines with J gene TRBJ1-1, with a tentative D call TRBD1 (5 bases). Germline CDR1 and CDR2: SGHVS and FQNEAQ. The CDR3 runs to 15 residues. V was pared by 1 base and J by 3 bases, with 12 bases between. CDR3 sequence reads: CASSLVIRGDTEAFF. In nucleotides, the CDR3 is TGTGCCAGCAGCTTAGTGATCCGAGGGGACACTGAAGCTTTCTTT.

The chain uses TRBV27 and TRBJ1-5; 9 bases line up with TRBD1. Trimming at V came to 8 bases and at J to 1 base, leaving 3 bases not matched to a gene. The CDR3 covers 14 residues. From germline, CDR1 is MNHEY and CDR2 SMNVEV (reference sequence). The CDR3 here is CASGQGRSNQPQHF. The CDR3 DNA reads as TGTGCCAGCGGACAGGGGAGGAGCAATCAGCCCCAGCATTTT.

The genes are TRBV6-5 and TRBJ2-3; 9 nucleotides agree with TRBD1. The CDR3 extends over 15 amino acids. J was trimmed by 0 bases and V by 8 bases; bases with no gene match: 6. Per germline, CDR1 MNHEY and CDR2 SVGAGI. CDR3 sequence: CASRAGTGSTDTQYF. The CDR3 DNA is TGTGCCAGCCGTGCCGGGACAGGGAGCACAGATACGCAGTATTTT.

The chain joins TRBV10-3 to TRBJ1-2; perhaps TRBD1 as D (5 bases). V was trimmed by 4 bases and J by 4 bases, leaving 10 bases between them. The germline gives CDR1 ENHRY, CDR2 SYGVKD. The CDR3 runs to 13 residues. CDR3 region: CAISAGDLYGYTF. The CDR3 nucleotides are TGTGCCATCAGTGCCGGGGACCTCTATGGCTACACCTTC.

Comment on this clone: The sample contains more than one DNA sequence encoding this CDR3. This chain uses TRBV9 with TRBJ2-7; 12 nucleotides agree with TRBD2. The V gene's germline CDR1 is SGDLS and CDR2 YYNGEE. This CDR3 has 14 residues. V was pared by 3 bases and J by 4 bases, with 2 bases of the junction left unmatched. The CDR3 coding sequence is TGTGCCAGCAGCGCAGGACTAGCGGGATACGAGCAGTACTTC. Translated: CASSAGLAGYEQYF.

This CDR3 is CASRLQGAGELFF. For the CDR3, the DNA is TGTGCCAGCAGACTACAGGGGGCTGGGGAGCTGTTTTTT. The rearrangement joins TRBV6-5 to TRBJ2-2, with 9 bases lining up with TRBD1. The germline V gene has CDR1 MNHEY and CDR2 SVGAGI. The CDR3 has 13 amino acids. V shed 6 bases, J shed 8 bases, and the junction held 4 bases outside the gene matches.

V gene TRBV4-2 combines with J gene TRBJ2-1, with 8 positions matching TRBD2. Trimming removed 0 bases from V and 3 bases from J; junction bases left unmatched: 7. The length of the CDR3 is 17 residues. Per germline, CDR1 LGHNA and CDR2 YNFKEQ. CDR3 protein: CASSQDRAGGYYNEQFF. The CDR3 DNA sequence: TGTGCCAGCAGCCAAGATCGGGCGGGGGGTTACTACAATGAGCAGTTCTTC.

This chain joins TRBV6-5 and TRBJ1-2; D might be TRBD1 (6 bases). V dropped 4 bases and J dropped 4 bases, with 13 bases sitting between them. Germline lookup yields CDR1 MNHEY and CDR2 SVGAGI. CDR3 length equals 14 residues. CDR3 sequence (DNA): TGTGCCAGCAGTTCGGGATGGGGGCTCTATGGCTACACCTTC. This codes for CASSSGWGLYGYTF.

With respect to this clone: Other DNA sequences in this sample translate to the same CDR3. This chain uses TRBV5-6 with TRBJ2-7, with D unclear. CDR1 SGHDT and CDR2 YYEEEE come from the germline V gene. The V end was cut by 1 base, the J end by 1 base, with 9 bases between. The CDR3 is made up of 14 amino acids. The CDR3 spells CASSLFGESYEQYF. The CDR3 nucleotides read TGTGCCAGCAGCTTGTTTGGAGAATCCTACGAGCAGTACTTC.

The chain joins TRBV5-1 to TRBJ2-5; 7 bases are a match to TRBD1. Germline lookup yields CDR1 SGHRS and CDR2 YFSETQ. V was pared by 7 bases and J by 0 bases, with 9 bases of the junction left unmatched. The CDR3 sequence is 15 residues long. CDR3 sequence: CASRNIGTDQETQYF. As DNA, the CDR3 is TGCGCCAGCCGAAACATCGGGACAGACCAAGAGACCCAGTACTTC.

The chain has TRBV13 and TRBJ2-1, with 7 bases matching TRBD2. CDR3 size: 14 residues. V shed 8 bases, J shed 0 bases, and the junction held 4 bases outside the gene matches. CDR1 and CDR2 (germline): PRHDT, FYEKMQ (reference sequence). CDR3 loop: CASGRESSYNEQFF. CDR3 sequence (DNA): TGTGCCAGCGGGAGGGAGAGCTCCTACAATGAGCAGTTCTTC.

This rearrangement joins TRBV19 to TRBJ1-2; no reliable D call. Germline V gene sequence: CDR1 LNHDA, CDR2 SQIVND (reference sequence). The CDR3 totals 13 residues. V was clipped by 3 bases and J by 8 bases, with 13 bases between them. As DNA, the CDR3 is TGTGCCAGTAGTATCGGGCGGAGAGAGGGCTACACCTTC. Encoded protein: CASSIGRREGYTF.

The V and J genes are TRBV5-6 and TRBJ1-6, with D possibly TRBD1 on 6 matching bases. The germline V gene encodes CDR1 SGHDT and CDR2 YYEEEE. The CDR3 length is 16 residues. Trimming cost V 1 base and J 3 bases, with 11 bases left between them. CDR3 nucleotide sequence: TGTGCCAGCAGCTTGTCGGGACACGACTATAATTCACCCCTCCACTTT. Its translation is CASSLSGHDYNSPLHF.

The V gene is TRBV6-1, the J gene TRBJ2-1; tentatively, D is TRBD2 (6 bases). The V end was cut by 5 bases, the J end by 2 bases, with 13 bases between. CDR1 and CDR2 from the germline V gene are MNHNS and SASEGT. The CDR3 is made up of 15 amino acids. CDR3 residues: CASSLAEPTYNEQFF. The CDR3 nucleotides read TGTGCCAGCAGTTTAGCGGAACCAACCTACAATGAGCAGTTCTTC.

For the CDR3, the DNA is TGCGCCAGCACTCTGAGTCTCCCGGGGCAGGTCGGAACCTACAATCAGCCCCAGCATTTT. Translating gives CASTLSLPGQVGTYNQPQHF. The rearrangement uses TRBV10-1 and TRBJ1-5, with D possibly being TRBD1 (5 bases). The CDR3 loop spans 20 amino acids. In germline, CDR1 is WNHNN, CDR2 SYGVQD (reference sequence). With 7 bases removed from V and 3 bases from J, the gap between germline ends came to 31 bases.

CDR3 region: CASEAGGRTEAFF. CDR3 nucleotides: TGTGCCAGCGAAGCGGGGGGACGCACTGAAGCTTTCTTT. The rearrangement links TRBV7-9 to TRBJ1-1, with D maybe TRBD1 (5 bases). Germline V gives CDR1 SEHNR, CDR2 FQNEAQ (reference sequence). This CDR3 spans 13 amino acids. V lost 8 bases and J 4 bases, leaving 14 bases between the germline ends.

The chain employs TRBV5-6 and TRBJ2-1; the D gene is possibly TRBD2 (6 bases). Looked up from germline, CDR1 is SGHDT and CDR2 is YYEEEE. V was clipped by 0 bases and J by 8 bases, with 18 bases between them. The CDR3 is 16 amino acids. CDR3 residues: CASSLAVLALFDEQFF. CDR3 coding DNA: TGTGCCAGCAGCTTGGCTGTACTAGCTTTATTCGATGAGCAGTTCTTC.

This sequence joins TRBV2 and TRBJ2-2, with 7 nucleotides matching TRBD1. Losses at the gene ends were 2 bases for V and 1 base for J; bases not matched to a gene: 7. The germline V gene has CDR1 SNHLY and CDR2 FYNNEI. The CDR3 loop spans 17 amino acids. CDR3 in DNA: TGTGCCAGCAGTGAACTAATCGGGACAGAGAACACCGGGGAGCTGTTTTTT. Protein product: CASSELIGTENTGELFF. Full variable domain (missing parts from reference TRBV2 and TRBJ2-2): EPEVTQTPSHQVTQMGQEVILRCVPISNHLYFYWYRQILGQKVEFLVSFYNNEISEKSEIFDDQFSVERPDGSNFTLKIRSTKLEDSAMYFCASSELIGTENTGELFFGEGSRLTVL.

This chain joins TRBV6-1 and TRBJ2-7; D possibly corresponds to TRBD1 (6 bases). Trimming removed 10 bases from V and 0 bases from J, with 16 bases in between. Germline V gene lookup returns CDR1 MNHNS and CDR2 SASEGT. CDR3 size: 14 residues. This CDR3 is CAIRGGGSSYEQYF. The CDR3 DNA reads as TGTGCCATCAGGGGCGGTGGCTCCTCCTACGAGCAGTACTTC.

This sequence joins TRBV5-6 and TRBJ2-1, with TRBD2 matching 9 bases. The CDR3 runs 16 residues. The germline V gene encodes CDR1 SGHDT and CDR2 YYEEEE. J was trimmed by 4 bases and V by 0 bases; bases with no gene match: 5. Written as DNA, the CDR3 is TGTGCCAGCAGCTTGGTCGGCGGGAGGGCTTACAATGAGCAGTTCTTC. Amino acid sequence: CASSLVGGRAYNEQFF.

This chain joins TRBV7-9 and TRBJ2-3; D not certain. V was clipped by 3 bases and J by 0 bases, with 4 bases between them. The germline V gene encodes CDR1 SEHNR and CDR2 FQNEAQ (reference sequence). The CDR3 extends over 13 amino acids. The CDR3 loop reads CASSFVSTDTQYF. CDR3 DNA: TGTGCCAGCAGCTTCGTGAGCACAGATACGCAGTATTTT.

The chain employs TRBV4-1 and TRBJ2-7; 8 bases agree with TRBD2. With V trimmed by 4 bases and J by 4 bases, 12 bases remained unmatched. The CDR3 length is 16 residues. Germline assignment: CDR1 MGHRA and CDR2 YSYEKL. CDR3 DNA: TGCGCCAGCAGCCTTAAACCGGGACTAGTTATTTACGAGCAGTACTTC. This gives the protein CASSLKPGLVIYEQYF.